These T cell receptor beta chains were read from a single sample in a study of PD-L1 blockade in urothelial cancer. Produced via immunoSEQ multiplex PCR; TCRdb's table is partial and in-frame only. The profile covers 80,000 to 130,000 clones, with 91% appearing a single time and 0.8% to 1% taken by the ten largest. The material was PBMCs, obtained around atezolizumab (anti-PD-L1) treatment. These TCRs come from a woman aged 80 or over with urothelial cancer. Each CDR3 is given with its conserved first and last residue. A D gene is named only where the DNA matches it firmly. Some rows mark clone size as missing; the rest say once, few, many or name a class of expanded clone.

d_gene	v_gene	abundance	j_gene	CDR3nt	CDR3aa
TRBD2	TRBV9	-	TRBJ2-2	TGTGCCAGCAGCGTAGGTATTGGACTAGCGGGAGGGAGCACCGGGGAGCTGTTTTTT	CASSVGIGLAGGSTGELFF
TRBD1	TRBV11-2	-	TRBJ1-2	TGTGCCAGCAGCGCCGGGACAGGGGGACTATGGGGCTACACCTTC	CASSAGTGGLWGYTF
TRBD1	TRBV29-1	few	TRBJ1-5	TGCAGCGTTGATACCGGACAGGGGCAGCCCCAGCATTTT	CSVDTGQGQPQHF
TRBD2	TRBV7-2	-	TRBJ2-3	TGTGCCAGCAGCTCCGCCCCCAGACTAGCGGGAGGGGGCTCAGATACGCAGTATTTT	CASSSAPRLAGGGSDTQYF
TRBD1	TRBV5-1	-	TRBJ2-3	TGCGCCAGCAGCCGGGGACAGAACCCTAGCACAGATACGCAGTATTTT	CASSRGQNPSTDTQYF
TRBD1	TRBV7-9	-	TRBJ2-7	TGTGCCAGCAGCTCAACAGGGGGCGTCTACGAGCAGTACTTC	CASSSTGGVYEQYF
-	TRBV9	-	TRBJ2-7	TGTGCCAGCAGCGTTTCGGGGGTACGACGTGACGAGCAGTACTTC	CASSVSGVRRDEQYF
-	TRBV5-1	-	TRBJ1-2	TGCGCCAGCAGCCCTAATCCAGGTGCGAACTATGGCTACACCTTC	CASSPNPGANYGYTF
TRBD2	TRBV9	-	TRBJ2-1	TGTGCCAGCAGCTGGGCTAGCGGGAGTAGCGATGAGCAGTTCTTC	CASSWASGSSDEQFF
-	TRBV5-4	once	TRBJ2-7	TGTGCCAGCAGCTCCCGGGTTAACTCCGAGCAGTACTTC	CASSSRVNSEQYF
TRBD1	TRBV5-6	-	TRBJ1-5	TGTGCCAGCAGCTCGGGGACAGGGGCCGGGGCCCAGCATTTT	CASSSGTGAGAQHF
TRBD2	TRBV5-8	few	TRBJ2-3	TGTGCCAGCAGCCCAACTAGCGCCTTTGGCACAGATACGCAGTATTTT	CASSPTSAFGTDTQYF
TRBD1	TRBV6-1	-	TRBJ1-5	TGTGCCAGCAGTGCCCTGACAGGGGCGGCAAGCAATCAGCCCCAGCATTTT	CASSALTGAASNQPQHF
-	TRBV27	-	TRBJ1-2	TGTGCCAGCAGTTTCGGAGGGCCCAACTATGGCTACACCTTC	CASSFGGPNYGYTF
-	TRBV28	-	TRBJ2-6	TGTGCCAGCAGTGCGGGACTCCTCTCTGGGGCCAACGTCCTGACTTTC	CASSAGLLSGANVLTF
-	TRBV2	-	TRBJ1-5	TGTGCCAGCAGTGAAACACGCAATCAGCCCCAGCATTTT	CASSETRNQPQHF
TRBD2	TRBV5-1	-	TRBJ2-5	TGCGCCAGCAGCGGGGGACTAATGAAGGAGACCCAGTACTTC	CASSGGLMKETQYF
-	TRBV6-1	-	TRBJ2-7	TGTGCCAGCAAGGCCGCGCGCGGGGTCTCCTACGAGCAGTACTTC	CASKAARGVSYEQYF
-	TRBV4-2	-	TRBJ1-2	TGTGCCAGCAGCCAAGATGGGACAAGAGTTAACTATGGCTACACCTTC	CASSQDGTRVNYGYTF
TRBD1	TRBV9	-	TRBJ2-1	TGTGCCAGCAGCACCCGACAGGGGGCGAGTGAGGATGAGCAGTTCTTC	CASSTRQGASEDEQFF
TRBD1	TRBV7-9	-	TRBJ1-1	TGTGCCAGCAGCGCCCCGGGACAGGGGTTCACTGAAGCTTTCTTT	CASSAPGQGFTEAFF
-	TRBV11-2	-	TRBJ2-1	TGTGCCAGCAGCATTAAGCGGAACAATGAGCAGTTCTTC	CASSIKRNNEQFF
TRBD1	TRBV7-3	-	TRBJ1-2	TGTGCCAGCAGCTCTTCCCGGGACAGCTATGGCTACACCTTC	CASSSSRDSYGYTF
-	TRBV18	-	TRBJ2-7	TGTGCCAGCTCTCTAGACAGATCCTACGAGCAGTACTTC	CASSLDRSYEQYF
TRBD1	TRBV7-3	-	TRBJ1-2	TGTGCCAGCAGCTCGCCCGGGACAGGCAATGGCTACACCTTC	CASSSPGTGNGYTF
-	TRBV2	-	TRBJ2-5	TGTGCCAGCAGGTACAGGGACCGGGAGACCCAGTACTTC	CASRYRDRETQYF
-	TRBV28	-	TRBJ2-3	TGTGCCAGCAGTCCAGGACAGCCCACAGATACGCAGTATTTT	CASSPGQPTDTQYF
-	TRBV2	few	TRBJ1-1	TGTGCCAGCAGTCCGAGTTCCCCTGGCACTGAAGCTTTCTTT	CASSPSSPGTEAFF
-	TRBV7-7	-	TRBJ2-3	TGTGCCAGCAGCCCGGGGACAGATACGCAGTATTTT	CASSPGTDTQYF